The present T cell receptor (beta chain) was sequenced within a study of Ad26.COV2.S vaccination and SARS-CoV-2 variants. Study background: Intramuscularly, Ad26.COV2.S was given either once or twice, 56 days apart.

The treatment denotes: roughly 20 received Ad26.COV2.S at low or high dose, single or two shots; about 5 received placebo; per-sample allocation not given. It was on day 63 after the first vaccine or placebo injection that samples were taken. The study used a vaccine consisting of an Ad26 vector that expressed Wuhan-strain SARS-CoV-2 spike. Generated by immunoSEQ multiplex PCR, the TCRdb table keeps only in-frame clones and is missing some. The table records approximately 300,000 clones, just under 85% of them present only once. Comments on this clone: Its specificity is not known.

Whole-study results and caveats: Placebo recipients had lower spike-specific TCR breadth than vaccine recipients. Vaccine and placebo recipients had similar non-spike TCR breadth.

The CDR3 spans 15 residues. Trimming took 4 bases from V and 6 from J; bases not matched to a gene: 7. In germline, CDR1 is MGHRA, CDR2 YSYEKL. V gene TRBV4-1 combines with J gene TRBJ1-4, with 8 nucleotides matching TRBD1. Sequencing used peripheral blood, obtained in a trial of Ad26.COV2.S vaccine versus placebo. This sequence originates from a person aged 18-65 years who received the Ad26.COV2.S COVID-19 vaccine or a placebo. DNA for the CDR3: TGCGCCAGCAGCCCCTTGGACAGGGCGTATGAAAAACTGTTTTTT. Its protein product is CASSPLDRAYEKLFF.